This record covers a single TCR beta chain. The antigen is not known. The data belong to a study of cytomegalovirus exposure and HLA in healthy donors. At the level of the study: Unique TCRs numbering around 85 million, obtained from HLA-typed donors, made up an early data release. Notes on the study in general: Later analysis identified a missense DCLRE1C variant that was linked to TCR beta V- and J-gene trimming.

Germline loops: CDR1 MNHNS, CDR2 SASEGT. CDR3 length equals 15 residues. V shed 5 bases and J shed 0 bases, with 10 bases lying between them. Donors in the study were healthy people who gave bone marrow. 60 Vbeta and 13 Jbeta primers were used in PCR. Study processing details: Later work found roughly 80 million unique TCR beta chains, with some 11 million shared. The assay was immunoSEQ multiplex PCR, and TCRdb's table has in-frame clones only and misses some. The DNA gave D and trimming, while V, J and clone size come from that table. The sample includes more than 60,000 clones, about 79% seen only once; the top ten take about 20%.

The sample consisted of PBMCs. This sequence was found in a man between 65 and 85 years old in good health and CMV-seropositive. The rearrangement joins TRBV6-1 to TRBJ1-4; no reliable D call. This CDR3 is CASSSSLATNEKLFF. The DNA for the CDR3 is TGTGCCAGCAGTTCTTCCCTTGCAACTAATGAAAAACTGTTTTTT.